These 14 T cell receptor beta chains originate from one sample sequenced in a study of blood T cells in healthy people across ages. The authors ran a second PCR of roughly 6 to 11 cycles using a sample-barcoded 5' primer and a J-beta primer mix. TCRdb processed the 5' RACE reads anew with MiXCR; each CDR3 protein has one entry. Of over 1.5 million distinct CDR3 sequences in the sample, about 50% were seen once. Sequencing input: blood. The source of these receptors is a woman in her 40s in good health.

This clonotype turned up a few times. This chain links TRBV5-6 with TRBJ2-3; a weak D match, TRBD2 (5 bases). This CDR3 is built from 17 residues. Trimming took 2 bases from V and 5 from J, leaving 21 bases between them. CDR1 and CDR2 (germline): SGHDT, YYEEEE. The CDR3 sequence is CASSFSLHRDQEDTQYF. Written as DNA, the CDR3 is TGTGCCAGCAGCTTTTCCCTCCACCGGGATCAAGAAGATACGCAGTATTTT.

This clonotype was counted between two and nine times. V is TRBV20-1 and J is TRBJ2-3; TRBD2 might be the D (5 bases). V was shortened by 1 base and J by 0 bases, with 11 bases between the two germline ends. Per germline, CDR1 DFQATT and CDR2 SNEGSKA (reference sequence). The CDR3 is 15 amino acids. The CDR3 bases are TGCAGTGCTAGAGTCCCGACGGGAAGCACAGATACGCAGTATTTT. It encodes CSARVPTGSTDTQYF.

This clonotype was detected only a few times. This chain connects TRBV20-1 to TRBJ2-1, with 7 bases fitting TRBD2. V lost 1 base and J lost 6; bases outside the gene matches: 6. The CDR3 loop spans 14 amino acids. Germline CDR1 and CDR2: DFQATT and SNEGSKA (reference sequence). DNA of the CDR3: TGCAGTGCTAGAGCTGGGGGAGGGGCCAATGAGCAGTTCTTC. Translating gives CSARAGGGANEQFF.

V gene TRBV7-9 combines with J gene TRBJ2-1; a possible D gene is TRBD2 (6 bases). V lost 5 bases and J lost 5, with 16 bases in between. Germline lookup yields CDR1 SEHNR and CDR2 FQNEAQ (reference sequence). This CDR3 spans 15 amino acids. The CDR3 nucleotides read TGTGCCAGCAGCCCCCGGGGGACGGTGGACAATGAGCAGTTCTTC. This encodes CASSPRGTVDNEQFF.

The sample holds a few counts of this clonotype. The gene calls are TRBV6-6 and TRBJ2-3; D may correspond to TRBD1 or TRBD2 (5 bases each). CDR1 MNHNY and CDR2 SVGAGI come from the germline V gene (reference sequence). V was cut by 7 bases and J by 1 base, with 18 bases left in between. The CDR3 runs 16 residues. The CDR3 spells CASIRPGTRGTDTQYF. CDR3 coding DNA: TGTGCCAGCATCCGACCCGGGACGCGTGGCACAGATACGCAGTATTTT.

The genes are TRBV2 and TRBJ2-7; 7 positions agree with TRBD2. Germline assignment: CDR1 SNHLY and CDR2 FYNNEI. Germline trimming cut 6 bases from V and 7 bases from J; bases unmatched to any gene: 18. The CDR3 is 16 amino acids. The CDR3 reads CASSARWAGVNNEQYF. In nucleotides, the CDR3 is TGTGCCAGCAGCGCCAGGTGGGCGGGGGTAAACAATGAGCAGTACTTC.

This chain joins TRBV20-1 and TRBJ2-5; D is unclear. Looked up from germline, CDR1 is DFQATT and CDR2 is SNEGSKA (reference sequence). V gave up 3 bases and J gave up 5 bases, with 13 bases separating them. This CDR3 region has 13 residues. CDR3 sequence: CSARRHPGETQYF. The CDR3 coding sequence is TGCAGTGCTAGGAGGCATCCTGGGGAGACCCAGTACTTC.

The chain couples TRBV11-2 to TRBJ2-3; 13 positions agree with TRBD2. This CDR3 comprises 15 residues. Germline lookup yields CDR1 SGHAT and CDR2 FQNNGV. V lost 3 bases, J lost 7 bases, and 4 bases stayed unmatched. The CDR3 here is CASSLEGLAGNTQYF. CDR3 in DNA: TGTGCCAGCAGCTTGGAGGGACTAGCGGGGAATACGCAGTATTTT.

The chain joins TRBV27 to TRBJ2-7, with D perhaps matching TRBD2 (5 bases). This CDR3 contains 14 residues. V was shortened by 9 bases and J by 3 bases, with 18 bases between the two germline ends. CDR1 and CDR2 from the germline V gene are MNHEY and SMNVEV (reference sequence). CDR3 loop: CARERAVYFYEQYF. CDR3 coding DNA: TGTGCCAGAGAACGAGCGGTGTATTTCTACGAGCAGTACTTC.

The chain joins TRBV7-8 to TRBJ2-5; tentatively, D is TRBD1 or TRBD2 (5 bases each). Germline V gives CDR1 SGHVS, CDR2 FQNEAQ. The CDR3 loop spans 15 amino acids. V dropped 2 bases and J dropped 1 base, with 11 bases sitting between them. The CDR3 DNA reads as TGTGCCAGCAGCTTAAGTTTGGGGACCCAAGAGACCCAGTACTTC. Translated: CASSLSLGTQETQYF.

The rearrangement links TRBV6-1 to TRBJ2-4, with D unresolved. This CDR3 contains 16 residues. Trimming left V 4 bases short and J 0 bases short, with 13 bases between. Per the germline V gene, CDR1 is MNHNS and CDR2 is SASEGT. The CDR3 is CASSATWRLAKNIQYF. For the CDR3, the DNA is TGTGCCAGCAGTGCCACTTGGAGACTAGCCAAAAACATTCAGTACTTC.

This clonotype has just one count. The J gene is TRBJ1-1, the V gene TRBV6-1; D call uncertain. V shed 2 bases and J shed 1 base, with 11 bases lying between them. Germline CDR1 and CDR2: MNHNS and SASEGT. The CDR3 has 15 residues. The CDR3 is CASSELVLGNTEAFF. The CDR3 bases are TGTGCCAGCAGTGAACTAGTCCTGGGGAACACTGAAGCTTTCTTT.

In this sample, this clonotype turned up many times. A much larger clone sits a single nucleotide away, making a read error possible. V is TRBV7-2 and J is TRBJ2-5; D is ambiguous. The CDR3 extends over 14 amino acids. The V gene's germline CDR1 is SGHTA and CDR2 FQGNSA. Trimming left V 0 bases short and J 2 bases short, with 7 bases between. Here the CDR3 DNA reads TGTGCCAGCAGCTTAGCGGGGATGCAAGAGACCCAGTACTTC. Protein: CASSLAGMQETQYF. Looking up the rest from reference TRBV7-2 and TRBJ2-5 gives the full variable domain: GAGVSQSPSNKVTEKGKDVELRCDPISGHTALYWYRQSLGQGLEFLIYFQGNSAPDKSGLPSDRFSAERTGGSVSTLTIQRTQQEDSAVYLCASSLAGMQETQYFGPGTRLLVL.

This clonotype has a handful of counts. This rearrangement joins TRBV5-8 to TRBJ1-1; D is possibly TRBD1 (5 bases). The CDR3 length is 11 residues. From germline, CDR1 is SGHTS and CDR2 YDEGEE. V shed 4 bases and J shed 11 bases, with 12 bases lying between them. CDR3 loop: CASSPEGLAFF. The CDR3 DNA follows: TGTGCCAGCAGCCCGGAGGGGCTGGCTTTCTTT.